These 3 T cell receptor beta chains came from one sample sequenced in a study of OX40 agonist ivuxolimab in advanced cancers. Clones were read by immunoSEQ multiplex PCR, and TCRdb kept only the in-frame ones, dropping some. The sample holds roughly 10,000 clones, 60% to 70% seen once. This specimen consisted of CD4+ or CD8+ T cells sorted from blood, obtained in a trial of the OX40 agonist ivuxolimab. The source is an adult with an advanced solid tumor such as melanoma, head and neck, liver or kidney cancer.

The J gene is TRBJ1-1, the V gene TRBV9, with D maybe TRBD1 (5 bases). V gave up 0 bases and J gave up 1 base, with 7 bases separating them. This CDR3 is built from 14 residues. CDR1 and CDR2 from the germline V gene are SGDLS and YYNGEE. The CDR3 DNA follows: TGTGCCAGCAGCGTAGCGGGGACGAACACTGAAGCTTTCTTT. Translation: CASSVAGTNTEAFF.

Here the CDR3 reads CASSVGWGPTEAFF. The CDR3 DNA sequence: TGTGCCAGCAGCGTAGGATGGGGTCCCACTGAAGCTTTCTTT. This chain connects TRBV9 to TRBJ1-1, with D uncertain. The CDR3 length is 14 residues. Per germline, CDR1 SGDLS and CDR2 YYNGEE. Trimming cost V 0 bases and J 4 bases, with 10 bases left between them.

V and J are TRBV10-1 and TRBJ1-2; weak D call: TRBD1 (5 bases). V lost 6 bases to trimming and J lost 7 bases, with 12 bases between them. The CDR3 length is 12 residues. Germline assignment: CDR1 WNHNN and CDR2 SYGVQD (reference sequence). The CDR3 loop is CASRRKGTGYTF. Here the CDR3 DNA reads TGCGCCAGCAGGAGGAAGGGGACTGGCTACACCTTC.